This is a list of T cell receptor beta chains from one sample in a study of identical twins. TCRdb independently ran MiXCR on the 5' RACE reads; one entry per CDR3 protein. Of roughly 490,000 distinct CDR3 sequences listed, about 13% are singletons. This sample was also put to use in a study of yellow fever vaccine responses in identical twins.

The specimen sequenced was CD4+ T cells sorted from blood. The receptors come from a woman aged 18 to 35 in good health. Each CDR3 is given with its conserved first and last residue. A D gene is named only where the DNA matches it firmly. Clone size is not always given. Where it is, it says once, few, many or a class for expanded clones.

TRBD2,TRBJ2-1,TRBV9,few,CASSVETSGGAGEQFF,TGTGCCAGCAGCGTAGAGACTAGCGGGGGGGCAGGTGAGCAGTTCTTC
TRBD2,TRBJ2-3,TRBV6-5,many,CASSFRLAGGVDTQYF,TGTGCCAGCAGTTTCCGACTAGCGGGGGGTGTGGATACGCAGTATTTT
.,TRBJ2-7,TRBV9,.,CASSPGVGQQYF,TGTGCCAGCAGCCCCGGGGTGGGACAGCAGTACTTC
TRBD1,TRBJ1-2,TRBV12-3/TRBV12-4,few,CASSLAGQGAQVYGYTF,TGTGCCAGCAGTTTAGCGGGACAGGGGGCGCAGGTCTATGGCTACACCTTC
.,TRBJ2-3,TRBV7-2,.,CASSATGDTQYF,TGTGCCAGCAGCGCAACAGGGGATACGCAGTATTTT
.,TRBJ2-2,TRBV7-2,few,CASSMQGAGELFF,TGTGCCAGCAGCATGCAGGGTGCCGGGGAGCTGTTTTTT
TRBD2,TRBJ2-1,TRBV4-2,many,CASSPRTSGREGNEQFF,TGTGCCAGCAGCCCGCGGACTAGCGGGAGGGAGGGCAATGAGCAGTTCTTC
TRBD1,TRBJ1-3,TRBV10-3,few,CAISEPRTGFSGNTIYF,TGTGCCATCAGTGAGCCCCGGACAGGGTTCTCTGGAAACACCATATATTTT
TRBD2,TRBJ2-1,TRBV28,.,CASSLSGRAFYNEQFF,TGTGCCAGCAGTTTAAGTGGGAGGGCCTTTTACAATGAGCAGTTCTTC
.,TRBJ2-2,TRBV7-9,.,CASRRRNTGELFF,TGTGCCAGCAGACGGAGGAACACCGGGGAGCTGTTTTTT
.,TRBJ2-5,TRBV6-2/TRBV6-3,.,CASSYEAGLTQYF,TGTGCCAGCAGTTACGAGGCGGGACTGACCCAGTACTTC
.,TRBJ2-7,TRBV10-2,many,CASSEGPPLEQYF,TGCGCCAGCAGTGAGGGCCCCCCACTAGAGCAGTACTTC
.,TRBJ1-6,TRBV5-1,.,CASSLEGAGVSNSPLHF,TGCGCCAGCAGCTTGGAGGGAGCAGGGGTTTCCAATTCACCCCTCCACTTT
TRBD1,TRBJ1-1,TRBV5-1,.,CASSQGGRVSTEAFF,TGCGCCAGCAGCCAGGGGGGCAGGGTCTCCACTGAAGCTTTCTTT
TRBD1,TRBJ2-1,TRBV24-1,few,CATSDPDRGGNEQFF,TGTGCCACCAGTGATCCCGACAGGGGAGGCAATGAGCAGTTCTTC
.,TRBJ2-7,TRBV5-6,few,CASRFRDHEQYF,TGTGCCAGCAGATTCAGGGACCACGAGCAGTACTTC
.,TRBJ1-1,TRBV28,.,CASSLLSMFRLGTEAFF,TGTGCCAGCAGTTTGCTCTCTATGTTCCGATTGGGCACTGAAGCTTTCTTT
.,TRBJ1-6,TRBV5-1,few,CASRTTGSYNSPLHF,TGCGCCAGCAGAACGACAGGCTCATATAATTCACCCCTCCACTTT
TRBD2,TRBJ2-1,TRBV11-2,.,CASSLRHSGTSGIRNEQFF,TGTGCCAGCAGCTTAAGACACTCCGGGACTAGCGGGATTCGCAATGAGCAGTTCTTC
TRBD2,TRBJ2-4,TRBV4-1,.,CASSQDDLAGIQYF,TGCGCCAGCAGCCAAGATGACCTAGCGGGGATTCAGTACTTC
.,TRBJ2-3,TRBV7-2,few,CASSPQTRYTQYF,TGTGCCAGCAGCCCACAAACTAGATATACGCAGTATTTT
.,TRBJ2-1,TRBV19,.,CASSILSGFVEQFF,TGTGCCAGTAGTATCTTATCGGGGTTTGTTGAGCAGTTCTTC
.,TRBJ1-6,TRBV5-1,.,CASSSQGDSPLHF,TGCGCCAGCAGCTCACAAGGGGATTCACCCCTCCACTTT
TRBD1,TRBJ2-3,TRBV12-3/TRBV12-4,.,CASSFLTGADTQYF,TGTGCCAGCAGTTTTTTGACAGGGGCAGATACGCAGTATTTT
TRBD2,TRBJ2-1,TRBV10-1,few,CASSEETSGTFF,TGCGCCAGCAGTGAGGAGACTAGCGGGACATTCTTC
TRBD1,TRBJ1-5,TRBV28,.,CASSNSGTGGNQPQHF,TGTGCCAGCAGTAACTCCGGGACAGGGGGGAATCAGCCCCAGCATTTT
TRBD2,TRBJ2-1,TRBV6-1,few,CASSEALAGGSRGEQFF,TGTGCCAGCAGTGAAGCACTAGCGGGAGGGTCGCGGGGTGAGCAGTTCTTC
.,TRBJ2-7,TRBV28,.,CASRRQGGLREQYF,TGTGCCAGCAGGCGACAGGGAGGTCTAAGAGAGCAGTACTTC
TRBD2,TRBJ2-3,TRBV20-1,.,CSASPLAGDTQYF,TGCAGTGCTAGCCCACTAGCGGGAGATACGCAGTATTTT
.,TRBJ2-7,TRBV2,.,CASKIGPIYEQYF,TGTGCCAGCAAGATCGGACCCATCTACGAGCAGTACTTC
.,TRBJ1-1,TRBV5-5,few,CASSLDSAGNTEAFF,TGTGCCAGCAGCTTGGATTCGGCGGGGAACACTGAAGCTTTCTTT
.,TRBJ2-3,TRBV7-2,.,CASSIGLKDTQYF,TGTGCCAGCAGCATCGGGCTTAAAGATACGCAGTATTTT
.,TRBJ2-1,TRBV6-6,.,CASSPLTNEQFF,TGTGCCAGCAGTCCCCTCACAAATGAGCAGTTCTTC
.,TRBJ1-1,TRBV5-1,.,CASSLDGTEAFF,TGCGCCAGCAGCTTGGACGGGACTGAAGCTTTCTTT
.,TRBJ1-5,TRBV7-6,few,CASSFSEGPNQPQHF,TGTGCCAGCAGCTTCAGCGAGGGACCCAATCAGCCCCAGCATTTT
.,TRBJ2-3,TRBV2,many,CASCPRVSTDTQYF,TGTGCCAGCTGCCCGCGCGTTAGCACAGATACGCAGTATTTT
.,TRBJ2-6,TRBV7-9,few,CASSLVSGRGANVLTF,TGTGCCAGCAGCTTAGTGTCGGGGAGGGGGGCCAACGTCCTGACTTTC
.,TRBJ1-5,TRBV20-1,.,CSAGLNSNQPQHF,TGCAGTGCCGGACTGAATAGCAATCAGCCCCAGCATTTT
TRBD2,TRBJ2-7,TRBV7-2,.,CASSSSSNPRTSVSYEQYF,TGTGCCAGCAGCTCTAGCTCCAACCCGAGGACTAGCGTTTCCTACGAGCAGTACTTC
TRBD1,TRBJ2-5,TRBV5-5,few,CASSRRTGIEETQYF,TGTGCCAGCAGCCGACGGACAGGGATTGAGGAGACCCAGTACTTC
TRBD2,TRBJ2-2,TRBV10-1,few,CASSLTSGWSTGELFF,TGCGCCAGCAGTCTTACTAGCGGGTGGAGCACCGGGGAGCTGTTTTTT
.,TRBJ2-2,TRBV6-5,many,CASSYQASGASTGELFF,TGTGCCAGCAGTTACCAGGCTTCTGGGGCCTCCACCGGGGAGCTGTTTTTT
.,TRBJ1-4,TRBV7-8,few,CASSLARSLEKLFF,TGTGCCAGCAGCTTAGCGCGATCTCTTGAAAAACTGTTTTTT
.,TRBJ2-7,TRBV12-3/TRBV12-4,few,CASSLFGIDYEQYF,TGTGCCAGCAGTTTGTTCGGAATCGACTACGAGCAGTACTTC
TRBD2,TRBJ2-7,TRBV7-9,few,CASSSNGLAGGPQYF,TGTGCCAGCAGCTCCAACGGACTAGCGGGGGGCCCGCAGTACTTC
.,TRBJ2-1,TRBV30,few,CAWVEALRNEQFF,TGTGCCTGGGTGGAGGCCCTACGGAATGAGCAGTTCTTC
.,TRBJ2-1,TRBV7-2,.,CASSLDDIRYNEQFF,TGTGCCAGCAGCTTAGATGATATTAGGTACAATGAGCAGTTCTTC
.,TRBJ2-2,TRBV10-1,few,CASSDPGQGHTGELFF,TGCGCCAGCAGTGATCCGGGCCAGGGTCACACCGGGGAGCTGTTTTTT
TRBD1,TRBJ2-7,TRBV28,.,CASSAPVDRGLVYEQYF,TGTGCCAGCAGTGCCCCGGTGGACAGGGGTCTAGTCTACGAGCAGTACTTC
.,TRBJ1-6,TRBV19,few,CASRDSYNSPLHF,TGTGCCTCGAGAGACTCCTATAATTCACCCCTCCACTTT
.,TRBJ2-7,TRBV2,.,CATQPRGISYEQYF,TGTGCCACCCAGCCGAGAGGGATCTCCTACGAGCAGTACTTC
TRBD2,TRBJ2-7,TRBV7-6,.,CASSLEVAGGPGEQYF,TGTGCCAGCAGCTTAGAGGTAGCGGGAGGGCCTGGGGAGCAGTACTTC
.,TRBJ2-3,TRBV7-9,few,CASSLEGGIADTQYF,TGTGCCAGCAGCTTAGAGGGGGGTATCGCAGATACGCAGTATTTT
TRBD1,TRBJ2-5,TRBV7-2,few,CASSLVGGQQETQYF,TGTGCCAGCAGCTTAGTTGGGGGACAGCAAGAGACCCAGTACTTC
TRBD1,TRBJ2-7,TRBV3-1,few,CASSFFGTGSNEQYF,TGTGCCAGCAGCTTTTTCGGGACAGGTAGTAACGAGCAGTACTTC
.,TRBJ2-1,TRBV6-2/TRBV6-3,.,CASSYPLSESSYNEQFF,TGTGCCAGCAGTTACCCCCTCTCGGAAAGTTCCTACAATGAGCAGTTCTTC
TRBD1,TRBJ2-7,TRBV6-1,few,CASHTGTEGSSYEQYF,TGTGCCTCTCACACAGGGACAGAGGGGAGCTCCTACGAGCAGTACTTC